This T cell receptor beta chain was identified during a study of memory CD4+ T cells and cytomegalovirus serostatus. The repertoire was sequenced with immunoSEQ multiplex PCR; TCRdb's copy has only in-frame clones and lacks some. Of over 40,000 clones listed, about four fifths are singletons. The sort gate was single viable CD3+CD4+CD8-CD45RO+ cells for memory CD4+ T cells. This CDR3 is built from 15 residues. Germline loops: CDR1 SGDLS, CDR2 YYNGEE. Trimming cost V 2 bases and J 4 bases; bases outside gene matches: 5. The gene calls are TRBV9 and TRBJ2-1; 8 bases match TRBD2. The sample consisted of memory CD4+ T cells from blood. The TCR comes from an adult in good health and CMV-seronegative. Here the CDR3 reads CASSVRGGTYNEQFF. Written as DNA, the CDR3 is TGTGCCAGCAGCGTCCGCGGGGGGACTTACAATGAGCAGTTCTTC.